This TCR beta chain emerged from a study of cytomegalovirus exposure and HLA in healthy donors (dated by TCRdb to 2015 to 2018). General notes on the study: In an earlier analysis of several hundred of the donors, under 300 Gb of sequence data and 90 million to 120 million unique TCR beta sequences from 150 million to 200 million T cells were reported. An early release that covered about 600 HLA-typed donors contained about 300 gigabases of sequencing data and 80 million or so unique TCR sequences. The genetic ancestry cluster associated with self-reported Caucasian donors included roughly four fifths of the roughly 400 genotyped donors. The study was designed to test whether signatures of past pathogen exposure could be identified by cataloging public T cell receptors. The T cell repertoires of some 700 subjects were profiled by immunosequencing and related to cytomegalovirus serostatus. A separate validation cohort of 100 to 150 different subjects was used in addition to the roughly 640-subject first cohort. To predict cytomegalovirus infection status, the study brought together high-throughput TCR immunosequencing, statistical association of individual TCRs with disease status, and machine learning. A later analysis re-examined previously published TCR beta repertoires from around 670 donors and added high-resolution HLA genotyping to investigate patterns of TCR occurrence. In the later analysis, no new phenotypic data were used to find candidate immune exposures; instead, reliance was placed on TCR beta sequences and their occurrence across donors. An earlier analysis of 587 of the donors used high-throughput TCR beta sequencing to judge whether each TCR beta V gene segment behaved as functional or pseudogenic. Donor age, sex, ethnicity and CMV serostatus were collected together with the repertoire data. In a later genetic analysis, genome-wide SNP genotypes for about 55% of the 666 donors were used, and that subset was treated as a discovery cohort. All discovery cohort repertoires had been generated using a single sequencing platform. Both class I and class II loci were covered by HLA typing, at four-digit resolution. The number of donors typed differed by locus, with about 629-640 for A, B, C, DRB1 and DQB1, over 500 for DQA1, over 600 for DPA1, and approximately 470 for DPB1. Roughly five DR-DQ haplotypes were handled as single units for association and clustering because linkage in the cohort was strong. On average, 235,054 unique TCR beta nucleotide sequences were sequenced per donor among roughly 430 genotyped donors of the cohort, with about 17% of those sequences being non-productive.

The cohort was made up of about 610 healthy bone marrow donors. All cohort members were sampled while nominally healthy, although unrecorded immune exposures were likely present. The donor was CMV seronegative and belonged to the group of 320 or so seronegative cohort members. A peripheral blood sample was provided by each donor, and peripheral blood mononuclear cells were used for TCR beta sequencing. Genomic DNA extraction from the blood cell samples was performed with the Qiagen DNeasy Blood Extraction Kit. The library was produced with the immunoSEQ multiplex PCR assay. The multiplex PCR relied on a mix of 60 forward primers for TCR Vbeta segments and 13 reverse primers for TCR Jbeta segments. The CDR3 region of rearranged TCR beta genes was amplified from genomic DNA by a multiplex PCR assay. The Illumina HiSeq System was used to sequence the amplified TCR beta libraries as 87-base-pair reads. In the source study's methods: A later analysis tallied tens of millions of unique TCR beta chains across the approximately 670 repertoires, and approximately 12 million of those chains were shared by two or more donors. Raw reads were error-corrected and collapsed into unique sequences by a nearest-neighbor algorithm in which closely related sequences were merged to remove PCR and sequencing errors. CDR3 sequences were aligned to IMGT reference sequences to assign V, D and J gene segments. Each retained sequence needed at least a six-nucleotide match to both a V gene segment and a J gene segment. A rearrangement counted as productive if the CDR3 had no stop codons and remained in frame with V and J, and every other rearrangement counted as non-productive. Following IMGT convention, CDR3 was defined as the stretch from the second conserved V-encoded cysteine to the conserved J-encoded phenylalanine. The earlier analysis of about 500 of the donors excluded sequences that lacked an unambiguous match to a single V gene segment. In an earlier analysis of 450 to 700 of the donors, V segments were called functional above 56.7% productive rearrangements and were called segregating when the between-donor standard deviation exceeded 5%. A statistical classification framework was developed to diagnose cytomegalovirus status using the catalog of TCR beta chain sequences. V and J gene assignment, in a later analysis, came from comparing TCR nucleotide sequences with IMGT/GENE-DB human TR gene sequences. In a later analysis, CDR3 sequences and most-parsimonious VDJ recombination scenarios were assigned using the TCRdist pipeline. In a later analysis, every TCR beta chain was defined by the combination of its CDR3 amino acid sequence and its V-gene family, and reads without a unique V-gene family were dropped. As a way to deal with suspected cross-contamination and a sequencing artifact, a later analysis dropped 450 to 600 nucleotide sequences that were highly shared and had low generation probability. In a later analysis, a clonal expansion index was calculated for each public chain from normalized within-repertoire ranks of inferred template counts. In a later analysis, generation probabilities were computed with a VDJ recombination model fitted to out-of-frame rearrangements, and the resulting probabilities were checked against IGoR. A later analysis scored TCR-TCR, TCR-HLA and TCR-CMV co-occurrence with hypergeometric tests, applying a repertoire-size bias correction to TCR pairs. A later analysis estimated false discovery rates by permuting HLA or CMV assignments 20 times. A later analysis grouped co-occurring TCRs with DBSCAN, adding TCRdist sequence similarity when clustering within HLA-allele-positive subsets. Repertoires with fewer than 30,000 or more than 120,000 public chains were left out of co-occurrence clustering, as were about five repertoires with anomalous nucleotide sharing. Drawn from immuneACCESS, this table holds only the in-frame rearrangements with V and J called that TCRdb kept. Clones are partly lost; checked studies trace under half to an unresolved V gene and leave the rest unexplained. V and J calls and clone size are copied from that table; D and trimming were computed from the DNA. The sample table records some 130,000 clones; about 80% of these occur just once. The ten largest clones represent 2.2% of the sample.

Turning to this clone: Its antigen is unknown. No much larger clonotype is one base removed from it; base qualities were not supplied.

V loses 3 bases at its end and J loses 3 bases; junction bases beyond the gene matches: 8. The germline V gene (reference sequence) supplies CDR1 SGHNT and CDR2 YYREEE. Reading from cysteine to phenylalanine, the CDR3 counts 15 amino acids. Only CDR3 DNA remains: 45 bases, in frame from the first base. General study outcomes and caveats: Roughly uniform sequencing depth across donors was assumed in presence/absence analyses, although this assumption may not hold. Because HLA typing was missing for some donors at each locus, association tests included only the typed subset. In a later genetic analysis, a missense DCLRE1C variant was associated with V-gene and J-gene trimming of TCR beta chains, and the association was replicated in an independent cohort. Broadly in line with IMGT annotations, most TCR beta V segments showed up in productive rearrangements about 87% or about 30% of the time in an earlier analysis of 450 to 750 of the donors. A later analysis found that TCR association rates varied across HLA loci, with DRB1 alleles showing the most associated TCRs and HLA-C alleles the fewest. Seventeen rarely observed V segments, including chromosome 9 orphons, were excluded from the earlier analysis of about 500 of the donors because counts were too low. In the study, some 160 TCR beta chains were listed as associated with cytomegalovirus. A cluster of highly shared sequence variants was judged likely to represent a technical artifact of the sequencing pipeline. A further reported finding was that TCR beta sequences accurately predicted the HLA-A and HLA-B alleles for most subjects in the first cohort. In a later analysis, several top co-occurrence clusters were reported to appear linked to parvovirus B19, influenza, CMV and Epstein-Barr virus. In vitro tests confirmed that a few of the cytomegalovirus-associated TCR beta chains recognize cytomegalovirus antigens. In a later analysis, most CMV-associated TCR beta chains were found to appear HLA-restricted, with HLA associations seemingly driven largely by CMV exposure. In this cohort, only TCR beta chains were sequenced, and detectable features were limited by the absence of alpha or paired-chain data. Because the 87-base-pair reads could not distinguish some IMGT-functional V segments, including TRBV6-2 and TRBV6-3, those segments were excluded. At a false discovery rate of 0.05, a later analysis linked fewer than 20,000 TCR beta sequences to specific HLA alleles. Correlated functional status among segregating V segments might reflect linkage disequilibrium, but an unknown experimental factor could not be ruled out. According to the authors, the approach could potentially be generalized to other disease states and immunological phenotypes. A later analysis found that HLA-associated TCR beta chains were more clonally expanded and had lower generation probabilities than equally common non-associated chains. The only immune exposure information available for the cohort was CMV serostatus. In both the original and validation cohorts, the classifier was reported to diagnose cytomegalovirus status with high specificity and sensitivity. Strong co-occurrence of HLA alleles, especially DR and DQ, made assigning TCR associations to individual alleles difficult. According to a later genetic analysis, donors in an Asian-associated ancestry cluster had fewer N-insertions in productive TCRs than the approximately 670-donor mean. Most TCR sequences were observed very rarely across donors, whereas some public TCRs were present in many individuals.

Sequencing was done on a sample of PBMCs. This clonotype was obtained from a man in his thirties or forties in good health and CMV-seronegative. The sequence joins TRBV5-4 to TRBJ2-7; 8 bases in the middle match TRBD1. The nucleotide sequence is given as TGTGCCAGCAGCTCCTCCCGGGACAGGAGCTACGAGCAGTACTTC. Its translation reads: CASSSSRDRSYEQYF.